Described below is a single TCR beta chain sequence and its context. The antigen it binds to is not known. Base qualities were left out, and no much larger clone turns up one base away. These data come from a study of pediatric ulcerative colitis (dated by TCRdb to between 2018 and 2021). General notes on the study: Among the ulcerative colitis patients, about seven had pancolitis and two had left-sided colitis, and histology in every patient was consistent with ulcerative colitis. Nine newly diagnosed, treatment-naive pediatric ulcerative colitis patients and a few non-IBD control children each provided paired blood and rectal samples. Using the Pediatric Ulcerative Colitis Activity Index, a couple of patients were classed as having mild disease, several as having moderate disease and three as having acute severe colitis. Findings and caveats that apply to the study as a whole: Repertoires were derived from total lymphocyte DNA, so rare subsets such as regulatory T cells may have patterns not reflected. Rectal repertoire features separated controls, mild-moderate and acute severe colitis patients; acute severe colitis showed reduced rectal diversity due to clonal expansions. A couple of rectal CDR3 clonotypes were found in every ulcerative colitis patient but in no control. For technical reasons, substantially fewer templates were yielded by the blood samples of two patients, and these blood samples were excluded from blood-rectal overlap analysis. The healthy control group was small, with only four individuals. Compared with controls, ulcerative colitis patients showed significantly higher autologous blood-rectal clonal overlap, a finding that suggests increased T cell trafficking to inflamed tissue.

Through the immunoSEQ TRB Survey service, multiplex V and J primers were used to amplify rearranged CDR3 beta regions from genomic DNA. To keep sequencing depth the same across samples, survey-level depth of up to 500,000 reads per sample was applied. Libraries were purified, pooled and sequenced on Illumina technology. Concerning the study's data processing: Productive clonality, sample overlap, pairwise scatters, CDR3 beta length, V/D/J gene usage and productiveness were all assessed with the immunoSEQ online tools. Calculated diversity was defined as the number of unique rearrangements divided by total templates times 100, and Shannon and Simpson indices were additionally computed. Principal component analysis used the R prcomp function and ggbiplot package on Z-score normalized data. Morisita's index was used to quantify the clonal overlap between blood and rectum within each subject. TCRdb re-hosts the immuneACCESS table, in-frame sequences only. Its copies lack some clones; in the studies checked, an unresolved V gene accounts for under half of them, and the cause for the rest is not known. The V and J calls and clone size were taken over from that table, and D and trimming were inferred from the DNA. The sample contains about 32,000 clones, approximately 78% of them found a single time. The leading ten clones occupy approximately 4.3% of the sample.

For this chain, trimming is 5 bases at the V end and 3 bases at the J end, and the number of junction bases without a gene match is 16. Reading from cysteine to phenylalanine, the CDR3 counts 17 amino acids. The kept DNA is CDR3 alone, 51 bases in frame from the first base. The CDR1 and CDR2 encoded by the germline V gene are SGHTS and YDEGEE. Before the diagnostic colonoscopy, none of the ulcerative colitis patients had been given any immunosuppressive medication. Blood was sampled at the same time as the colonoscopy. The Wizard kit (Promega) was used to extract genomic DNA from blood and intestinal samples.

The chain uses TRBV5-8 and TRBJ2-7; 8 central nucleotides agree with TRBD2. What was sequenced was blood. This receptor was taken from a boy between 5 and 17 years old with severe ulcerative colitis. The sequenced DNA is TGTGCCAGCAGTTCCGGCATTTTTAGCGGGAAGTACTACGAGCAGTACTTC. The encoded protein is CASSSGIFSGKYYEQYF.